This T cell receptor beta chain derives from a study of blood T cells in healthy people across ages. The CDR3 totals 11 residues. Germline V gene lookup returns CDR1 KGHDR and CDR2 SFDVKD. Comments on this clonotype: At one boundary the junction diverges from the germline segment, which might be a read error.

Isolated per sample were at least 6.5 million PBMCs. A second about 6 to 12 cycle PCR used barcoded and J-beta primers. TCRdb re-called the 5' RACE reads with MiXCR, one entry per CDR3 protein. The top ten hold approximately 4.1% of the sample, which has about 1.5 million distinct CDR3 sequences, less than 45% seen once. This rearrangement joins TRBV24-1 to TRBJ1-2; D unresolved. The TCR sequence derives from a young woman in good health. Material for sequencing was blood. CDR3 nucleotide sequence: TGTACCACCAGTGCCGGGTACGGCTACACCTTC. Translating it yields CTTSAGYGYTF.